The TCR beta chain described here comes from a study of T cells in Graves' hyperthyroidism and ophthalmopathy. The CDR3 has 12 amino acids. CDR1 and CDR2 from the germline V gene are SQVTM and ANQGSEA. Trimming left V 2 bases short and J 1 base short, with 5 bases between. Findings and limits, study-wide: Most clonotypes that expanded in the thyroid above 0.001 also showed up in blood.

About this clonotype itself: What it binds is not known.

RNA transcripts were the template for amplifying TCR beta CDR3 regions. A set of HTBI primers served as the primers for a first-round RT-PCR of the TCR CDR3. TCRdb passed the multiplex PCR reads through MiXCR, listing each CDR3 protein once. This table has some 760,000 distinct CDR3 sequences, roughly 15% appearing once. The rearrangement uses TRBV29-1 and TRBJ1-1; D is possibly TRBD1 (5 bases). The source material was blood. This TCR came from a woman aged 18-35 years with Graves' hyperthyroidism. The CDR3 protein is CSVERGNTEAFF. The CDR3 nucleotides are TGCAGCGTTGAAAGGGGGAACACTGAAGCTTTCTTT.